The T cell receptor (beta chain) described here comes from a study of blood T cell repertoires in COVID-19. Background on the study: Sites across the United States, Italy and Spain contributed samples from acute and convalescent COVID-19.

This clone occurred once. In the original workflow: Estimates of nucleated cell counts were drawn from the amplification of reference gene primers. The protocol was immunoSEQ multiplex PCR, while the TCRdb copy is restricted to in-frame clones and leaves out a portion. That table furnishes V, J and clone size, whereas the DNA furnished D and trimming. The sample yields 250,000 to 350,000 clones, roughly 86% seen once. CDR3 size: 18 residues. In Seattle, patients joined the study during active infection and were tracked longitudinally. Source material: peripheral blood. The TCR originated in a woman aged 25 to 39 with COVID-19, enrolled during active disease. The chain employs TRBV12-2 and TRBJ2-3; the table's D gene call, TRBD1, was not cross checked with the DNA. TRBV12-2 is shown as a pseudogene. For the CDR3, the DNA is TGTGCAAGTCGCTTAGGACCCTTCAGGGGGCGAGGCACAGATACGCAGTATTTT. This encodes CASRLGPFRGRGTDTQYF.